Each of the 3 T cell receptor beta chains below was sequenced from the same sample in a study of OX40 agonist ivuxolimab in advanced cancers. TCRdb keeps only in-frame clones here, not all; method: immunoSEQ multiplex PCR. The table records tens of thousands of clones, around 86% of them present only once. The material was CD4+ or CD8+ T cells sorted from blood, obtained in a trial of the OX40 agonist ivuxolimab. These TCRs come from an adult with an advanced solid tumor such as melanoma, head and neck, liver or kidney cancer.

This clone came up once. The chain couples TRBV4-3 to TRBJ1-3; D call uncertain. This CDR3 is built from 13 residues. CDR1 LGHNA and CDR2 YSLEER come from the germline V gene. With 5 bases removed from V and 4 bases from J, the gap between germline ends came to 9 bases. The CDR3 spells CASSSLGGNTIYF. The CDR3 DNA reads TGCGCCAGCAGCTCTCTCGGAGGAAACACCATATATTTT.

The chain uses TRBV5-1 and TRBJ2-5; TRBD2 agrees at 12 bases. Germline V gives CDR1 SGHRS, CDR2 YFSETQ. The CDR3 extends over 17 amino acids. V lost 2 bases and J lost 5; bases outside the gene matches: 10. CDR3 DNA: TGCGCCAGCAGCTTAGGACTAGCGGGATCGCTCTGGGAGACCCAGTACTTC. Its protein product is CASSLGLAGSLWETQYF.

This clone showed up just once. The chain recombines TRBV28 with TRBJ1-1, with D possibly TRBD1 on 5 matching bases. The CDR3 runs to 15 residues. The V end lost 5 bases, the J end lost 1 base, and 14 bases lay between the germline ends. CDR1 is MDHEN and CDR2 is SYDVKM in the germline V gene. This chain's CDR3 is CASSRTGPANTEAFF. The CDR3 DNA is TGTGCCAGCAGTCGAACAGGACCCGCGAACACTGAAGCTTTCTTT.